This TCR beta chain was sequenced in a study of T cells after yellow fever vaccination. The overall study: Preparation of fractions with low cell numbers was performed using SMART-Seq v4 Ultra Low Input. General study points: A weaker secondary response peaked on day 5, the primary on day 15. In post-booster samples, most primary-vaccination clones reappeared (approximately 96% CD4, approximately 91% CD8).

Germline assignment: CDR1 DFQATT and CDR2 SNEGSKA (reference sequence). The CDR3 extends over 11 amino acids. 5'RACE template switching added a universal primer site and UMIs to TCR cDNA. TCRdb processed the 5' RACE reads anew with MiXCR; each CDR3 protein has one entry. The sample has 600,000 to 750,000 distinct CDR3 sequences, 10% to 15% seen once. On this clonotype itself: Its antigen is not identified.

The TCR sequence derives from a man younger than 40 who received the YFV17D yellow fever vaccine. The sequencing used PBMCs, collected on the day of the yellow fever booster vaccination. The V gene is TRBV20-1, the J gene TRBJ2-5; either TRBD1 or TRBD2 may fit D (5 bases each). The DNA for the CDR3 is TGCAAAGGGGAGTACCAAGAGACCCAGTACTTC. Translation gives CKGEYQETQYF.